The next 27 T cell receptor beta chains were all read from a single sample in a study of beta chain features in type 1 diabetes (dated by TCRdb to 2017 to 2018). The library was built by means of the immunoSEQ multiplex PCR assay. The High Capacity cDNA Reverse Transcription Kit was used to reverse transcribe all of the isolated RNA, meaning that expressed TCRB transcripts were what got sequenced. TCRdb retrieved this table from immuneACCESS and kept in-frame rearrangements only. Not all clones are present; in checked studies, unresolved V genes account for under half, and no reason is known for the remainder. For this sample the table gives over 600,000 clones, of which approximately 13% were detected only once. The ten largest account for approximately 0.11% of the sample. Which antigens these TCRs recognize remains unknown. The paper as a whole reports these results and caveats: A moderate but significant shortening of TCRB CDR3 length was observed in type 1 diabetes patients in all four CD4+ subsets.

The sample consisted of naive CD4+ T cells from blood. The sample's cell subset or site label, decoded: true naive CD4+ T cells. The receptors shown here come from a young man with type 1 diabetes.

The chain is built from TRBV13 and TRBJ2-7; 7 nucleotides align to TRBD1. CDR1 and CDR2 (germline): PRHDT, FYEKMQ (reference sequence). The V segment lost 8 bases and the J segment 5 bases; nucleotides outside the gene matches: 12. The CDR3 has 14 amino acids. The CDR3 DNA follows: TGTGCCAGCCTAAGGCAGGGGGAGAGAAACGAGCAGTACTTC. Translated, it gives CASLRQGERNEQYF.

This clone came up a few times. The chain carries TRBV18 and TRBJ1-5, with 7 positions matching TRBD1. CDR3 length: 14 amino acids. Germline loops: CDR1 KGHSH, CDR2 LQKENI. J was trimmed by 5 bases and V by 5 bases; bases with no gene match: 6. CDR3 DNA: TGTGCCAGCTCAGCGAGACAGGGAGATCAGCCCCAGCATTTT. This encodes CASSARQGDQPQHF.

The rearrangement links TRBV19 to TRBJ2-1; D unresolved. CDR1 and CDR2 from the germline V gene are LNHDA and SQIVND (reference sequence). CDR3 size: 13 residues. Trimming removed 4 bases at V and 4 bases at J, with 8 bases between. The CDR3 region is CASSTPNYNEQFF. CDR3 in DNA: TGTGCCAGTAGTACCCCAAATTACAATGAGCAGTTCTTC. Drawing the rest from reference TRBV19 and TRBJ2-1, the complete variable domain is DGGITQSPKYLFRKEGQNVTLSCEQNLNHDAMYWYRQDPGQGLRLIYYSQIVNDFQKGDIAEGYSVSREKKESFPLTVTSAQKNPTAFYLCASSTPNYNEQFFGPGTRLTVL.

This chain connects TRBV4-3 to TRBJ1-6, with 7 positions matching TRBD1. Germline values: CDR1 LGHNA, CDR2 YSLEER. With 0 bases clipped from V and 14 bases from J, the junction kept 10 bases outside the gene matches. The CDR3 extends over 15 amino acids. The CDR3 protein is CASSQDYRTGGTLHF. As DNA, the CDR3 is TGCGCCAGCAGCCAAGATTACCGGACAGGCGGCACCCTCCACTTT.

V and J are TRBV28 and TRBJ1-5; D remains ambiguous. Germline V lookup: CDR1 MDHEN, CDR2 SYDVKM. The ends were cut back, 3 bases at V and 4 bases at J, with 10 bases in the middle. The CDR3 runs to 14 residues. In DNA form, the CDR3 reads TGTGCCAGCAGTTTGAGGTGGGGAAATCAGCCCCAGCATTTT. As protein: CASSLRWGNQPQHF. The variable domain in full, completed from reference TRBV28 and TRBJ1-5, reads DVKVTQSSRYLVKRTGEKVFLECVQDMDHENMFWYRQDPGLGLRLIYFSYDVKMKEKGDIPEGYSVSREKKERFSLILESASTNQTSMYLCASSLRWGNQPQHFGDGTRLSIL.

This clone was counted between two and nine times. The chain uses TRBV5-4 and TRBJ2-3, with D maybe TRBD1 (6 bases). Trimming removed 5 bases from V and 1 base from J, with 11 bases in between. The CDR3 extends over 14 amino acids. Germline V gene sequence: CDR1 SGHNT, CDR2 YYREEE (reference sequence). CDR3 region: CASRKTGRTDTQYF. Here the CDR3 DNA reads TGTGCCAGCAGGAAGACAGGTCGCACAGATACGCAGTATTTT.

This clone was found a few times. The chain links TRBV10-3 to TRBJ1-1, with D maybe TRBD1 (6 bases). The CDR3 is made up of 17 amino acids. CDR1 is ENHRY and CDR2 is SYGVKD in the germline V gene. V was clipped by 0 bases and J by 2 bases, with 16 bases between them. This CDR3 reads CAISESGVGGGNTEAFF. The CDR3 coding sequence is TGTGCCATCAGTGAGTCTGGGGTAGGGGGTGGAAACACTGAAGCTTTCTTT.

This chain joins TRBV6-5 and TRBJ2-5; possible D gene TRBD1, 5 bases. The V gene's germline CDR1 is MNHEY and CDR2 SVGAGI. This CDR3 contains 13 residues. V lost 3 bases and J 3 bases, leaving 8 bases between the germline ends. This CDR3 is CASSYSGKETQYF. The CDR3 nucleotides are TGTGCCAGCAGTTATTCAGGGAAAGAGACCCAGTACTTC.

This clone was detected only a few times. The V and J genes are TRBV4-3 and TRBJ2-3, with a weak D call TRBD2 (6 bases). The CDR3 runs 16 residues. Germline-derived CDR1 and CDR2 are LGHNA and YSLEER. Trimming left V 2 bases short and J 0 bases short, with 12 bases between. The CDR3 DNA sequence: TGCGCCAGCAGCCAAAACCCCGGGACTAGCACAGATACGCAGTATTTT. Protein: CASSQNPGTSTDTQYF.

A few counts support this clone. Other DNA sequences in this specimen translate into the identical CDR3. The chain links TRBV9 to TRBJ2-6; D perhaps matches TRBD1 (6 bases). This CDR3 has 15 amino acids. The V end was cut by 3 bases, the J end by 2 bases, with 9 bases between. Per the germline V gene, CDR1 is SGDLS and CDR2 is YYNGEE. DNA for the CDR3: TGTGCCAGCAGCGCCCCAGGGGCTGGGGCCAACGTCCTGACTTTC. Translation gives CASSAPGAGANVLTF.

This clone has a handful of counts. This chain connects TRBV6-5 to TRBJ1-2; 7 bases fit TRBD1. The CDR3 is 14 amino acids. Germline V gene sequence: CDR1 MNHEY, CDR2 SVGAGI. Trimming removed 0 bases from V and 5 bases from J; junction bases left unmatched: 3. The DNA of the CDR3 is TGTGCCAGCAGTTACTCACAGGGGAAGTATGGCTACACCTTC. This encodes CASSYSQGKYGYTF.

Only a few counts were recorded for this clone. The chain combines TRBV25-1 with TRBJ2-2; D possibly corresponds to TRBD2 (6 bases). The ends were cut back, 2 bases at V and 5 bases at J, with 9 bases in the middle. Germline CDR1 MGHDK, CDR2 SYGVNS. The CDR3 spans 14 residues. CDR3 protein: CASSETSSTGELFF. CDR3 nucleotide sequence: TGTGCCAGCAGTGAAACTAGCAGTACCGGGGAGCTGTTTTTT. Combining the CDR3 with reference TRBV25-1 and TRBJ2-2 gives the whole variable domain EADIYQTPRYLVIGTGKKITLECSQTMGHDKMYWYQQDPGMELHLIHYSYGVNSTEKGDLSSESTVSRIRTEHFPLTLESARPSHTSQYLCASSETSSTGELFFGEGSRLTVL.

V usage is TRBV5-6 and J usage is TRBJ2-7; D may be TRBD1 or TRBD2 (6 bases each). CDR3 size: 15 residues. V was pared by 4 bases and J by 2 bases, with 16 bases between. Looked up from germline, CDR1 is SGHDT and CDR2 is YYEEEE. The CDR3 nucleotides read TGTGCCAGCAGCGGAGGGGGACGAGGACCCTACGAGCAGTACTTC. Amino acids: CASSGGGRGPYEQYF. Full variable domain (missing parts from reference TRBV5-6 and TRBJ2-7): DAGVTQSPTHLIKTRGQQVTLRCSPKSGHDTVSWYQQALGQGPQFIFQYYEEEERQRGNFPDRFSGHQFPNYSSELNVNALLLGDSALYLCASSGGGRGPYEQYFGPGTRLTVT.

The chain uses TRBV5-4 and TRBJ2-7; no reliable D call. Trimming cost V 4 bases and J 5 bases, with 19 bases left between them. CDR1 and CDR2 from the germline V gene are SGHNT and YYREEE (reference sequence). The CDR3 has 15 amino acids. This chain's CDR3 is CASSLRNGGLDEQYF. CDR3 nucleotides: TGTGCCAGCAGCCTTCGGAACGGTGGTTTGGACGAGCAGTACTTC.

This clone was detected a few times. The chain recombines TRBV5-1 with TRBJ2-5; 7 bases are shared with TRBD1. Trimming at V came to 3 bases and at J to 5 bases, leaving 13 bases not matched to a gene. Germline CDR1 reads SGHRS; CDR2 reads YFSETQ. This CDR3 contains 16 residues. The DNA for the CDR3 is TGCGCCAGCAGCTCCCAAACCACAGGGGTGGCGGAGACCCAGTACTTC. Amino acid sequence: CASSSQTTGVAETQYF.

The table lists this clone with a few counts. The chain joins TRBV28 to TRBJ1-6; the match to TRBD1 covers 8 bases. Germline CDR1 reads MDHEN; CDR2 reads SYDVKM. This CDR3 has 14 amino acids. V gave up 7 bases and J gave up 6 bases; unmatched junction bases: 5. CDR3 nucleotides: TGTGCCAGCATCGACAGGGGTGTTAATTCACCCCTCCACTTT. Translation gives CASIDRGVNSPLHF.

The chain couples TRBV23-1 to TRBJ1-1; 7 bases line up with TRBD1. TRBV23-1 is classed as an ORF, of uncertain function. J was trimmed by 4 bases and V by 2 bases; bases with no gene match: 10. This CDR3 region has 16 residues. The CDR3 spells CASSQNRGQPITEAFF. The CDR3 DNA is TGCGCCAGCAGTCAAAATCGGGGACAGCCGATCACTGAAGCTTTCTTT.

This clone has just a few counts. This chain joins TRBV5-4 and TRBJ2-7, with TRBD2 as a possible D gene (5 bases). The CDR3 sequence is 15 residues long. Germline loops: CDR1 SGHNT, CDR2 YYREEE (reference sequence). Trimming took 0 bases from V and 0 from J, leaving 10 bases between them. DNA for the CDR3: TGTGCCAGCAGCTTGGGAGGGCGAAGCTCCTACGAGCAGTACTTC. Residues: CASSLGGRSSYEQYF.

This clone was detected only a few times. The chain joins TRBV5-4 to TRBJ1-5; D not resolved. The CDR3 is 11 amino acids. The V gene lost 6 bases and the J gene lost 9 bases, with 10 bases spanning the gap. Germline V gives CDR1 SGHNT, CDR2 YYREEE (reference sequence). The CDR3 DNA is TGTGCCAGCATGGCCTTACGGCCCCAGCATTTT. This gives the protein CASMALRPQHF.

This clone was seen only a few times. J is TRBJ1-4 and V is TRBV29-1; D possibly corresponds to TRBD1 (5 bases). V lost 4 bases and J lost 2, with 11 bases in between. Germline CDR1 SQVTM, CDR2 ANQGSEA. The CDR3 totals 14 residues. In DNA form, the CDR3 reads TGCAGCGTTGGCAGGGAGGGCACTAATGAAAAACTGTTTTTT. Translating gives CSVGREGTNEKLFF.

The rearrangement uses TRBV9 and TRBJ2-2; 7 nucleotides match TRBD2. This CDR3 is 16 amino acids long. Germline CDR1 is SGDLS and CDR2 is YYNGEE. V lost 0 bases to trimming and J lost 0 bases; unmatched junction nucleotides: 2. Here the CDR3 DNA reads TGTGCCAGCAGCGTAGGGGAGGGGACGAACACCGGGGAGCTGTTTTTT. Protein: CASSVGEGTNTGELFF. The whole variable domain, remainder taken from reference TRBV9 and TRBJ2-2, is DSGVTQTPKHLITATGQRVTLRCSPRSGDLSVYWYQQSLDQGLQFLIQYYNGEERAKGNILERFSAQQFPDLHSELNLSSLELGDSALYFCASSVGEGTNTGELFFGEGSRLTVL.

V gene TRBV12-5 combines with J gene TRBJ2-6; a possible D gene is TRBD1 (5 bases). Between the trimmed V and J ends, which lost 1 base and 0 bases, there was a span of 10 bases. The germline V gene has CDR1 LGHNT and CDR2 FRNRAP. The CDR3 is made up of 17 amino acids. The CDR3 DNA reads TGTGCTAGTGGTTTGGCGAAAGACAGCTCTGGGGCCAACGTCCTGACTTTC. Encoded protein: CASGLAKDSSGANVLTF.

This clone was seen more than once but under ten times. CDR3 loop: CASSLNGAGDIQYF. The CDR3 DNA follows: TGTGCCAGCAGCTTGAACGGCGCAGGCGACATTCAGTACTTC. The chain recombines TRBV7-9 with TRBJ2-4; D gene ambiguous. CDR3 length: 14 amino acids. Germline V gives CDR1 SEHNR, CDR2 FQNEAQ (reference sequence). Trimming removed 3 bases at V and 8 bases at J, with 14 bases between.

The chain is built from TRBV11-2 and TRBJ2-7; D may be TRBD2 (5 bases). The CDR3 has 13 residues. Germline CDR1 is SGHAT and CDR2 is FQNNGV. V lost 1 base, J lost 5 bases, and 9 bases lay in between. CDR3 protein: CASSLGLINEQYF. DNA for the CDR3: TGTGCCAGCAGCTTAGGACTAATCAACGAGCAGTACTTC.

This clone was found a few times. The J gene is TRBJ1-2, the V gene TRBV7-2, with a tentative D call TRBD1 (6 bases). V shed 1 base and J shed 5 bases, with 8 bases lying between them. CDR3 size: 13 residues. In germline, CDR1 is SGHTA, CDR2 FQGNSA. CDR3 DNA sequence: TGTGCCAGCAGCTTAGGACAGGAGTATGGCTACACCTTC. Protein product: CASSLGQEYGYTF. Full variable domain (rest looked up from reference TRBV7-2 and TRBJ1-2): GAGVSQSPSNKVTEKGKDVELRCDPISGHTALYWYRQSLGQGLEFLIYFQGNSAPDKSGLPSDRFSAERTGGSVSTLTIQRTQQEDSAVYLCASSLGQEYGYTFGSGTRLTVV.

This clone was seen a few times. V usage is TRBV29-1 and J usage is TRBJ1-1; a weak D match, TRBD1 (6 bases). CDR3 length equals 12 residues. Germline loops: CDR1 SQVTM, CDR2 ANQGSEA. With 7 bases removed from V and 2 bases from J, the gap between germline ends came to 11 bases. CDR3 in DNA: TGCAGCGCACAGGGTTCAAACACTGAAGCTTTCTTT. Translation: CSAQGSNTEAFF.

This clone was picked up one time. CDR3 in DNA: TGTGCCAGCAGTTACCGAAGGGGGCGGGCTGAAGCTTTCTTT. Protein sequence: CASSYRRGRAEAFF. The chain is built from TRBV6-5 and TRBJ1-1, with 7 positions matching TRBD1. The CDR3 sequence is 14 residues long. The J segment lost 6 bases and the V segment lost 2 bases, leaving 6 bases of the junction unmatched. In germline, CDR1 is MNHEY, CDR2 SVGAGI.